In this sample, the clone carrying this T cell receptor beta chain turned up a few times. Its specificity is not known. This sample is drawn from a study of T cells after yellow fever vaccination. About the study: SMART-Seq v4 Ultra Low Input handled preparation of low-cell-number fractions. Study outcomes and limitations: Weaker, the secondary response peaked sooner, at day 5 versus 15.

From the 5' RACE reads, TCRdb called clonotypes with MiXCR, one entry per CDR3 protein. The sample consists of about 130,000 distinct CDR3 sequences, 5% to 8% of them appearing once. Trimming took 4 bases from V and 8 from J, leaving 24 bases between them. The germline V gene has CDR1 SGHKS and CDR2 YYEKEE (reference sequence). The CDR3 extends over 16 amino acids. The receptor was isolated from a man aged 25 to 45 who received the YFV17D yellow fever vaccine. The source was CD4+ T cells sorted from PBMCs, collected 10 days after the yellow fever booster vaccination. The V call is TRBV5-5, the J call TRBJ1-2; D perhaps matches TRBD1 (5 bases). In DNA form, the CDR3 reads TGTGCCAGCAGCGTACGCCCCCCTCCCGGGGCTCGCGGCTACACCTTC. Its protein product is CASSVRPPPGARGYTF.